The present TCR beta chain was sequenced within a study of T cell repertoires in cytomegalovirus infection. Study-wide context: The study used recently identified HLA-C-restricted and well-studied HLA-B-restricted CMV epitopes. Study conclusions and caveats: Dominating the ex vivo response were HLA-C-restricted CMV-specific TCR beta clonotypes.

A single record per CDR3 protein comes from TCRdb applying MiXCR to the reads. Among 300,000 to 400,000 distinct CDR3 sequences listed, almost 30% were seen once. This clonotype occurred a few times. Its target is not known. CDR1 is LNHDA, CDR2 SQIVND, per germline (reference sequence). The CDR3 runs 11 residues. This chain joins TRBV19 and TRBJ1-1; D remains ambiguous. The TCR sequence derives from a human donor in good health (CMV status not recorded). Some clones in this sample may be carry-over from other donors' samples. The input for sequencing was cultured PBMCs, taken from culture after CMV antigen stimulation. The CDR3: CVSNRNTEAFF. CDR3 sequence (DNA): TGTGTGAGTAACCGGAACACTGAAGCTTTCTTT.